This T cell receptor (beta chain) was documented in a study of PD-1 blockade in classical Hodgkin lymphoma. The table lists this clone with a count of one. Method: immunoSEQ multiplex PCR; TCRdb's copy keeps in-frame clones and lacks some. The sample consists of over 25,000 clones, 60% to 85% of them appearing once. Every patient relapsed after autologous stem cell transplantation, and brentuximab vedotin exposure varied. Investigators isolated CD4+ T cells from thawed PBMCs through magnetic negative selection. Germline V gives CDR1 SGHTA, CDR2 FQGTGA. V shed 1 base and J shed 0 bases, with 10 bases lying between them. This CDR3 comprises 15 residues.

The V gene is TRBV7-3, the J gene TRBJ2-7; D may be TRBD2 (6 bases). The sequencing used CD4+ T cells from blood, collected at baseline. The TCR was taken from a human donor with classical Hodgkin lymphoma. The CDR3 loop is CASSLSGVPSYEQYF. In DNA, the CDR3 is TGTGCCAGCAGCTTAAGCGGGGTCCCCTCCTACGAGCAGTACTTC. Looking up the rest from reference TRBV7-3 and TRBJ2-7 gives the full variable domain: GAGVSQTPSNKVTEKGKYVELRCDPISGHTALYWYRQSLGQGPEFLIYFQGTGAADDSGLPNDRFFAVRPEGSVSTLKIQRTERGDSAVYLCASSLSGVPSYEQYFGPGTRLTVT.